The entry that follows covers one TCR beta chain sequence. Antigen specificity is unknown. With the Oncomine TCR Beta short-read assay, DNA from cultured CD4+ T cells was sequenced. Using its own MiXCR run on the PCR reads, TCRdb lists one record per CDR3 protein. The table has roughly 19,000 distinct CDR3 sequences, more than 50% seen once. This sample was included in a study of vaccination and CD4 T cells after COVID-19. Treatment defined: roughly 10-day PBMC culture with coronavirus spike peptide pools or control peptides (ViraFEST assay). This CDR3 is built from 15 residues. Per the germline V gene, CDR1 is SGHTA and CDR2 is FQGNSA. The V segment lost 1 base and the J segment 8 bases; nucleotides outside the gene matches: 5.

This specimen was CD4+ T cells from blood, cultured in vitro, taken before SARS-CoV-2 vaccination. The sequence was obtained from a human donor who had recovered from COVID-19. The chain is built from TRBV7-2 and TRBJ2-1, with 10 bases matching TRBD2. The CDR3 spells CASSLVAGGTHEQFF. The CDR3 DNA is TGTGCCAGCAGCTTAGTAGCGGGAGGTACGCATGAGCAGTTCTTC.